This T cell receptor (beta chain) was sequenced in a study of vaccination and CD4 T cells after COVID-19. This CDR3 has 15 amino acids. In regard to this clonotype: The antigen remains unidentified.

Sequenced with the Oncomine TCR Beta short-read assay was DNA taken from cultured CD4+ T cells. TCRdb reanalysed the PCR reads using MiXCR and keeps one entry per CDR3 protein. Of 13,000 to 15,000 distinct CDR3 sequences in the sample, roughly 39% were seen once. The treatment is: roughly 11-day PBMC culture with coronavirus spike peptide pools or control peptides (ViraFEST assay). This chain uses TRBV21-1 with TRBJ1-6; the DNA was not used to check the table's D call, TRBD1. TRBV21-1 is a documented pseudogene. This sequence was found in a human donor who had recovered from COVID-19. Sequences were obtained from CD4+ T cells from blood, cultured in vitro. CDR3 amino acids: CASIQGDTHNSPLHF. DNA of the CDR3: TGTGCCAGCATCCAGGGGGACACTCATAATTCACCCCTCCACTTT.